These 30 T cell receptor beta chains were sequenced from one sample in a study of spatial heterogeneity in lung cancer. Findings and caveats of the study: Higher tumor mutation counts went along with higher counts of expanded intratumoral alpha and beta TCRs.

Described time point: sample taken at primary tumor resection. These receptors have no known antigen. From the 5' RACE reads, TCRdb called clonotypes with MiXCR, one entry per CDR3 protein. Of some 5,500 distinct CDR3 sequences listed, roughly a tenth are singletons. Sequences were derived from lung tumor tissue, sampled at surgery. The receptors shown here come from a female donor with early-stage non-small cell lung cancer.

The chain links TRBV5-6 to TRBJ2-1; D is ambiguous. The CDR3 has 12 residues. Trimming pared 2 bases from V and 12 bases from J, leaving 12 bases between. The germline gives CDR1 SGHDT, CDR2 YYEEEE. CDR3 nucleotide sequence: TGTGCCAGCAGCTTCGGCCGCGGCGTGCAGTTCTTC. Amino acids: CASSFGRGVQFF.

The chain employs TRBV7-3 and TRBJ2-7; D not certain. The CDR3 covers 15 residues. Trimming pared 5 bases from V and 4 bases from J, leaving 18 bases between. Germline-derived CDR1 and CDR2 are SGHTA and FQGTGA. This chain's CDR3 is CASSPREEISYEQYF. CDR3 DNA: TGTGCCAGCAGCCCAAGAGAGGAGATATCGTACGAGCAGTACTTC.

This clonotype is labeled medium-sized. The chain couples TRBV20-1 to TRBJ2-7, with a tentative D call TRBD2 (6 bases). In germline, CDR1 is DFQATT, CDR2 SNEGSKA (reference sequence). CDR3 length equals 16 residues. V lost 2 bases to trimming and J lost 2 bases, with 19 bases between them. The chain's CDR3 is CSARLPGDREAYEQYF. In DNA, the CDR3 is TGCAGTGCTAGACTCCCGGGGGATAGGGAAGCCTACGAGCAGTACTTC.

By its share, this clonotype is large (0.1 to 1%). The chain recombines TRBV5-1 with TRBJ2-1, with 14 bases aligning to TRBD2. V shed 4 bases and J 8 bases; nucleotides not matched to a gene: 2. This CDR3 spans 14 amino acids. Germline CDR1 SGHRS, CDR2 YFSETQ. CDR3 loop: CASSEGLAGDEQFF. The DNA of the CDR3 is TGCGCCAGCAGCGAGGGACTAGCGGGGGATGAGCAGTTCTTC.

This clonotype qualifies as medium-sized. This rearrangement joins TRBV12-3 or TRBV12-4 to TRBJ2-3, with D perhaps matching TRBD1 or TRBD2 (5 bases each). The CDR3 is made up of 15 amino acids. V dropped 7 bases and J dropped 0 bases, with 14 bases sitting between them. The DNA of the CDR3 is TGTGCCAGCACGAGGGGTGCTTCTAGCACAGATACGCAGTATTTT. Protein product: CASTRGASSTDTQYF.

This clonotype has a handful of counts. V is TRBV7-2 and J is TRBJ1-3; D perhaps matches TRBD1 (6 bases). Germline V gene data show CDR1 as SGHTA and CDR2 as FQGNSA. Trimming removed 5 bases at V and 3 bases at J, with 14 bases between. The CDR3 runs to 15 residues. The CDR3 DNA is TGTGCCAGCAGCGTAGGGGGGGCAGGTGGAAACACCATATATTTT. Translation gives CASSVGGAGGNTIYF.

This clonotype is labeled as medium-sized. The rearrangement joins TRBV12-3 or TRBV12-4 to TRBJ1-1; D remains unclear. This CDR3 comprises 13 residues. The V end lost 6 bases, the J end lost 4 bases, and 12 bases lay between the germline ends. The CDR3 spells CASSSLESTEAFF. Written as DNA, the CDR3 is TGTGCCAGCAGCTCCCTGGAGTCCACTGAAGCTTTCTTT.

In this sample, this clonotype is medium-sized. V gene TRBV7-2 combines with J gene TRBJ2-7; 13 bases fit TRBD2. From germline, CDR1 is SGHTA and CDR2 FQGNSA. The CDR3 totals 15 residues. The V gene end was trimmed by 3 bases and the J gene end by 2 bases; junction bases not matched to a gene: 1. In DNA, the CDR3 is TGTGCCAGCAGCTTCGGGACTAGCGGGACCTACGAGCAGTACTTC. Protein sequence: CASSFGTSGTYEQYF.

This clonotype appeared many times. This chain connects TRBV11-3 to TRBJ2-6; D not certain. Per germline, CDR1 SGHNT and CDR2 YENEEA. The CDR3 loop spans 13 amino acids. V was pared by 5 bases and J by 0 bases, with 2 bases between. The CDR3 spells CASSVSGANVLTF. CDR3 bases: TGTGCCAGCAGCGTCTCTGGGGCCAACGTCCTGACTTTC.

This clonotype was counted a few times. The gene calls are TRBV6-1 and TRBJ1-1; tentative D call: TRBD1 (5 bases). The CDR3 contains 11 residues. V was trimmed by 6 bases and J by 5 bases, leaving 7 bases between them. Per the germline V gene, CDR1 is MNHNS and CDR2 is SASEGT. In nucleotides, the CDR3 is TGTGCCAGCAGACAGGTAACTGAAGCTTTCTTT. Residues: CASRQVTEAFF.

By share, this clonotype counts as medium-sized. The rearrangement links TRBV29-1 to TRBJ1-1, with D tentatively TRBD1 (5 bases). V lost 4 bases, J lost 6 bases, and 12 bases lay in between. Germline lookup yields CDR1 SQVTM and CDR2 ANQGSEA. The CDR3 totals 12 residues. CDR3 residues: CSVAQGFAEAFF. DNA for the CDR3: TGCAGCGTTGCTCAGGGTTTCGCTGAAGCTTTCTTT.

This clonotype is labeled as medium-sized (0.01 to 0.1%). The genes are TRBV12-3 or TRBV12-4 and TRBJ2-1; TRBD2 matches 9 bases. The CDR3 runs 16 residues. The junction had 12 bases not matched to a gene; V was cut back by 0 bases and J by 12 bases. The CDR3 is CASSLARGLRGGGQFF. The CDR3 DNA sequence: TGTGCCAGCAGTTTAGCGCGCGGTCTGCGGGGGGGAGGGCAGTTCTTC.

This clonotype was detected many times. The rearrangement links TRBV19 to TRBJ1-5; possible D gene TRBD1, 6 bases. The V and J ends lost 6 bases and 8 bases respectively, with 29 bases between them. Germline V gene sequence: CDR1 LNHDA, CDR2 SQIVND (reference sequence). This CDR3 has 18 amino acids. The CDR3 bases are TGTGCCAGTAGGGGGGCCCTAAGTTTGGCAGGGTCCGTAGAGCCCCAGCATTTT. The encoded protein is CASRGALSLAGSVEPQHF.

This clonotype was observed at least ten times. This chain uses TRBV5-4 with TRBJ2-5; no clear D. Germline loops: CDR1 SGHNT, CDR2 YYREEE (reference sequence). This CDR3 region has 13 residues. V was pared by 9 bases and J by 4 bases, with 16 bases between. CDR3 DNA sequence: TGTGCCATTCCGGAAGGGCGCGGAGAGACCCAGTACTTC. Its translation is CAIPEGRGETQYF.

The V call is TRBV13, the J call TRBJ1-1; possible D gene TRBD1, 5 bases. The CDR3 spans 15 residues. V was cut by 0 bases and J by 6 bases, with 14 bases left in between. Germline CDR1 PRHDT, CDR2 FYEKMQ (reference sequence). The CDR3: CASSLGTRVVAEAFF. CDR3 coding DNA: TGTGCCAGCAGCTTAGGGACCAGGGTTGTTGCTGAAGCTTTCTTT.

This clonotype is labeled as medium-sized. The CDR3 protein is CSAIPGGVRTQYF. In DNA, the CDR3 is TGCAGTGCGATCCCCGGCGGGGTCAGGACCCAGTACTTC. The chain recombines TRBV20-1 with TRBJ2-5, with D perhaps TRBD2 (6 bases). Germline lookup yields CDR1 DFQATT and CDR2 SNEGSKA (reference sequence). This CDR3 comprises 13 residues. V lost 6 bases and J 7 bases, leaving 18 bases between the germline ends.

At least ten counts were recorded for this clonotype. This chain uses TRBV9 with TRBJ1-5; D is unclear. The CDR3 loop spans 14 amino acids. Per germline, CDR1 SGDLS and CDR2 YYNGEE. Trimming cost V 0 bases and J 1 base, with 5 bases left between them. CDR3 DNA sequence: TGTGCCAGCAGCGTAGGACTGAGCAATCAGCCCCAGCATTTT. This codes for CASSVGLSNQPQHF.

At least ten counts were recorded for this clonotype. This sequence joins TRBV14 and TRBJ1-2; a weak D match, TRBD1 (5 bases). This CDR3 comprises 15 residues. CDR1 and CDR2 (germline): SGHDN, FVKESK. Trimming stripped 1 base from V and 3 bases from J, with 12 bases between. The CDR3 here is CASSQVGRADYGYTF. The CDR3 nucleotides are TGTGCCAGCAGCCAAGTTGGCAGGGCGGACTATGGCTACACCTTC.

This chain joins TRBV5-1 and TRBJ2-2; D call uncertain. This CDR3 spans 16 amino acids. V lost 9 bases and J 0 bases, leaving 18 bases between the germline ends. Germline V gene data show CDR1 as SGHRS and CDR2 as YFSETQ. The CDR3 loop reads CATPITPGTNTGELFF. The CDR3 DNA reads TGCGCCACCCCGATAACCCCAGGAACGAACACCGGGGAGCTGTTTTTT.

This clonotype was picked up many times. The chain carries TRBV5-4 and TRBJ1-1; TRBD1 is a possible D gene (6 bases). Germline CDR1 is SGHNT and CDR2 is YYREEE (reference sequence). V gave up 4 bases and J gave up 1 base, with 11 bases separating them. CDR3 length equals 14 residues. In DNA, the CDR3 is TGTGCCAGCAGCGGCCGGGGGCCGAACACTGAAGCTTTCTTT. It translates to CASSGRGPNTEAFF. Variable domain in full (rest from reference TRBV5-4 and TRBJ1-1): ETGVTQSPTHLIKTRGQQVTLRCSSQSGHNTVSWYQQALGQGPQFIFQYYREEENGRGNFPPRFSGLQFPNYSSELNVNALELDDSALYLCASSGRGPNTEAFFGQGTRLTVV.

This clonotype was seen a handful of times. The chain couples TRBV5-5 to TRBJ2-4; D gene ambiguous. The CDR3 loop spans 17 amino acids. Germline assignment: CDR1 SGHKS and CDR2 YYEKEE (reference sequence). Trimming left V 4 bases short and J 8 bases short, with 25 bases between. In DNA form, the CDR3 reads TGTGCCAGCAGCCACGCTAGAAGTTCGGACCCGGGCGACATTCAGTACTTC. It yields the protein CASSHARSSDPGDIQYF.

V and J are TRBV7-9 and TRBJ2-3; D assignment may be TRBD1 or TRBD2 (5 bases each). The germline CDR1 and CDR2 sequences are SEHNR and FQNEAQ (reference sequence). The CDR3 is 12 amino acids. Trimming cost V 10 bases and J 2 bases, with 10 bases left between them. The chain's CDR3 is CATGGVTDTQYF. The CDR3 region has the DNA TGTGCCACTGGGGGTGTCACAGATACGCAGTATTTT. Using reference TRBV7-9 and TRBJ2-3 for the parts outside the CDR3, the full variable domain is DTGVSQNPRHKITKRGQNVTFRCDPISEHNRLYWYRQTLGQGPEFLTYFQNEAQLEKSRLLSDRFSAERPKGSFSTLEIQRTEQGDSAMYLCATGGVTDTQYFGPGTRLTVL.

This clonotype showed up many times. The chain combines TRBV12-3 or TRBV12-4 with TRBJ1-1, with 8 bases matching TRBD1. The CDR3 totals 16 residues. J was trimmed by 3 bases and V by 4 bases; bases with no gene match: 10. CDR3 residues: CASSSRGRGHYTEAFF. The CDR3 coding sequence is TGTGCCAGCAGTTCAAGGGGCAGGGGGCACTACACTGAAGCTTTCTTT.

This clonotype is termed medium-sized. The rearrangement joins TRBV2 to TRBJ2-1; the match to TRBD2 covers 10 bases. Germline V gene data show CDR1 as SNHLY and CDR2 as FYNNEI. V shed 10 bases and J 9 bases; nucleotides not matched to a gene: 15. The CDR3 has 15 residues. The CDR3 here is CATCFIAGGLGEQFF. CDR3 nucleotides: TGTGCCACCTGTTTTATAGCGGGGGGTTTAGGTGAGCAGTTCTTC.

At least ten counts were recorded for this clonotype. This rearrangement joins TRBV19 to TRBJ2-1, with a weak D call TRBD1 (5 bases). The V end was cut by 2 bases, the J end by 8 bases, with 7 bases between. The V gene's germline CDR1 is LNHDA and CDR2 SQIVND (reference sequence). The CDR3 length is 12 residues. This CDR3 is CASSIRGHEQFF. DNA of the CDR3: TGTGCCAGTAGTATAAGGGGCCATGAGCAGTTCTTC.

The chain links TRBV27 to TRBJ2-2; no clear D. With 5 bases removed from V and 7 bases from J, the gap between germline ends came to 5 bases. This CDR3 contains 11 residues. Germline V gene data show CDR1 as MNHEY and CDR2 as SMNVEV (reference sequence). The DNA for the CDR3 is TGTGCCAGCAGTAGCATCGGGGAGCTGTTTTTT. Translating gives CASSSIGELFF.

The chain employs TRBV21-1 and TRBJ2-1; no check of the table's D call, TRBD2, against the DNA was made. TRBV21-1 represents a pseudogene. The CDR3 sequence is 14 residues long. CDR3 DNA: TGTGCCAGCAGTACTAGCGGGACTTACAATGAGCAGTTCTTC. Translated: CASSTSGTYNEQFF.

By share, this clonotype ranks as medium-sized. The rearrangement uses TRBV29-1 and TRBJ2-7, with TRBD2 matching over 7 bases. The J segment lost 3 bases and the V segment lost 4 bases, leaving 15 bases of the junction unmatched. The V gene's germline CDR1 is SQVTM and CDR2 ANQGSEA. The CDR3 has 16 residues. In DNA form, the CDR3 reads TGCAGCGTTGGAGGGCGGACTAGTTTTTCCTTCTACGAGCAGTACTTC. This sequence encodes CSVGGRTSFSFYEQYF.

This clonotype is classed as medium-sized. The J gene is TRBJ2-6, the V gene TRBV7-2; no firm D call. Looked up from germline, CDR1 is SGHTA and CDR2 is FQGNSA. This CDR3 has 13 residues. V lost 5 bases, J lost 1 base, and 3 bases lay in between. The CDR3 spells CASSRSGANVLTF. CDR3 sequence (DNA): TGTGCCAGCAGCAGATCTGGGGCCAACGTCCTGACTTTC.

This clonotype was recorded many times. The chain carries TRBV5-4 and TRBJ1-6; 8 nucleotides line up with TRBD1. CDR1 and CDR2 from the germline V gene are SGHNT and YYREEE (reference sequence). Unmatched junction bases numbered 34, after V lost 4 bases and J lost 7 bases. The CDR3 totals 24 residues. CDR3 bases: TGTGCCAGCAGCCCTGGACAGGGAGGGTTCGGGAATTCACCCCTCCGGTTCGGGAATTCACCCCTCCACTTT. Translating it yields CASSPGQGGFGNSPLRFGNSPLHF. The variable domain in full, with the rest retrieved from reference TRBV5-4 and TRBJ1-6, is ETGVTQSPTHLIKTRGQQVTLRCSSQSGHNTVSWYQQALGQGPQFIFQYYREEENGRGNFPPRFSGLQFPNYSSELNVNALELDDSALYLCASSPGQGGFGNSPLRFGNSPLHFGNGTRLTVT.